A single sample gave rise to the 32 T cell receptor beta chains below, sequenced in a study of cytomegalovirus exposure and HLA in healthy donors. PCR was performed using 60 Vbeta and 13 Jbeta primers. The assay was immunoSEQ multiplex PCR, and TCRdb's table has in-frame clones only and misses some. This sample has a few hundred thousand clones, with approximately 70% found just once. The sample was PBMCs. The receptors originated from a female donor in good health and CMV-seronegative.

The chain carries TRBV11-2 and TRBJ2-1; possible D gene TRBD1, 6 bases. V was clipped by 2 bases and J by 5 bases, with 10 bases between them. The CDR3 length is 14 residues. Per germline, CDR1 SGHAT and CDR2 FQNNGV. Here the CDR3 DNA reads TGTGCCAGCAGCTTACGGACAGTTAACAATGAGCAGTTCTTC. Residues: CASSLRTVNNEQFF.

This clone was recorded only once. The V gene is TRBV27, the J gene TRBJ2-7, with D possibly TRBD1 on 6 matching bases. The CDR3 sequence is 17 residues long. V was cut by 7 bases and J by 9 bases, with 31 bases left in between. Germline-derived CDR1 and CDR2 are MNHEY and SMNVEV (reference sequence). Here the CDR3 DNA reads TGTGCCAGCAATACCCAAGCCACCGGGACAAGCACTAAGTGGCAGTACTTC. Protein sequence: CASNTQATGTSTKWQYF.

The rearrangement joins TRBV10-2 to TRBJ1-1, with 7 bases aligning to TRBD1. V gave up 0 bases and J gave up 3 bases; unmatched junction bases: 4. Germline CDR1 is WSHSY and CDR2 is SAAADI. The CDR3 is made up of 15 amino acids. CDR3 coding DNA: TGCGCCAGCAGTGAGTCGAGGACAGGCGACACTGAAGCTTTCTTT. Translation: CASSESRTGDTEAFF.

V and J are TRBV10-3 and TRBJ2-7, with D hard to call. The V gene's germline CDR1 is ENHRY and CDR2 SYGVKD. This CDR3 has 10 residues. With 9 bases removed from V and 3 bases from J, the gap between germline ends came to 6 bases. CDR3 amino acids: CAIEFYEQYF. The CDR3 DNA reads as TGTGCCATTGAGTTCTACGAGCAGTACTTC.

This clone was seen just once. This chain uses TRBV28 with TRBJ2-3; 14 nucleotides align to TRBD2. V shed 4 bases and J 3 bases; nucleotides not matched to a gene: 6. This CDR3 is 17 amino acids long. Per the germline V gene, CDR1 is MDHEN and CDR2 is SYDVKM. CDR3 coding DNA: TGTGCCAGCAGTTATGCCCGGACTAGCGGGAGGACAGATACGCAGTATTTT. Translated: CASSYARTSGRTDTQYF.

Concerning this clone: Germline and junction disagree at one end, which may indicate a read error. The chain couples TRBV5-5 to TRBJ2-3, with 10 bases matching TRBD2. Per germline, CDR1 SGHKS and CDR2 YYEKEE (reference sequence). CDR3 length: 16 amino acids. CDR3 loop: CASSLMASGSRDTQYF. CDR3 DNA: TGTGCCAGCAGCTTAATGGCTAGCGGGAGCAGAGATACGCAGTATTTT.

This chain joins TRBV9 and TRBJ2-3; 12 positions agree with TRBD2. V trimming: 0 bases; J trimming: 5 bases; junction bases outside the gene matches: 10. The CDR3 loop spans 18 amino acids. Germline V gene lookup returns CDR1 SGDLS and CDR2 YYNGEE. CDR3 nucleotides: TGTGCCAGCAGCGTAGCAGGGGGACTAGCGGGTTGGAGAGATACGCAGTATTTT. Amino acid sequence: CASSVAGGLAGWRDTQYF.

The chain links TRBV28 to TRBJ2-7; D is undetermined. Germline V gene sequence: CDR1 MDHEN, CDR2 SYDVKM. V dropped 5 bases and J dropped 1 base, with 12 bases sitting between them. The CDR3 sequence is 14 residues long. This CDR3 reads CASSPAVRSYEQYF. The CDR3 coding sequence is TGTGCCAGCAGTCCGGCGGTGAGGTCCTACGAGCAGTACTTC.

This clone was observed a single time. The chain recombines TRBV5-1 with TRBJ2-5; TRBD2 matches 12 bases. The length of the CDR3 is 16 residues. Germline V CDR1 and CDR2: SGHRS, YFSETQ. The V and J ends lost 3 bases and 4 bases, in that order; junction bases with no gene match: 7. The CDR3 DNA follows: TGCGCCAGCAGCTCATACCTAGCGGGAGGGGCAGAGACCCAGTACTTC. It translates to CASSSYLAGGAETQYF.

This rearrangement joins TRBV19 to TRBJ2-1; TRBD1 matches 11 bases. Germline CDR1 reads LNHDA; CDR2 reads SQIVND (reference sequence). Trimming took 1 base from V and 5 from J; bases not matched to a gene: 7. The CDR3 has 17 amino acids. The chain's CDR3 is CASSIGTGGASHNEQFF. The CDR3 region has the DNA TGTGCCAGTAGTATAGGGACAGGGGGCGCGTCCCACAATGAGCAGTTCTTC.

The chain's CDR3 is CASTSQGARDTQYF. The CDR3, as DNA: TGTGCCAGCACTTCTCAGGGGGCCCGGGATACGCAGTATTTT. This chain connects TRBV2 to TRBJ2-3, with TRBD1 identical over 8 bases. Trimming cost V 7 bases and J 6 bases; bases outside gene matches: 9. From germline, CDR1 is SNHLY and CDR2 FYNNEI. There are 14 residues in the CDR3.

The chain employs TRBV28 and TRBJ2-5, with 11 bases aligning to TRBD2. The germline CDR1 and CDR2 sequences are MDHEN and SYDVKM. The CDR3 consists of 15 residues. V shed 6 bases, J shed 5 bases, and the junction held 8 bases outside the gene matches. CDR3 loop: CASSHSGRVGETQYF. The CDR3, as DNA: TGTGCCAGCAGCCATAGCGGGAGGGTGGGGGAGACCCAGTACTTC.

The chain carries TRBV5-1 and TRBJ2-1; TRBD2 agrees at 11 bases. The germline gives CDR1 SGHRS, CDR2 YFSETQ. V trimming: 0 bases; J trimming: 5 bases; junction bases outside the gene matches: 10. CDR3 length: 18 amino acids. The CDR3, as DNA: TGCGCCAGCAGCTTGGGTGTTAGCGGGAGGGTAGCGAACAATGAGCAGTTCTTC. Amino acids: CASSLGVSGRVANNEQFF.

The rearrangement links TRBV5-1 to TRBJ1-4; 9 nucleotides align to TRBD1. The CDR3 has 14 residues. Germline V gene sequence: CDR1 SGHRS, CDR2 YFSETQ. V trimming: 4 bases; J trimming: 7 bases; junction bases outside the gene matches: 5. The CDR3, as DNA: TGCGCCAGCAGCCCGGACAGGGGAGTTGAAAAACTGTTTTTT. The encoded protein is CASSPDRGVEKLFF.

This clone appeared a few times. The J gene is TRBJ1-1, the V gene TRBV12-5, with D possibly being TRBD1 (5 bases). The germline gives CDR1 LGHNT, CDR2 FRNRAP. There are 14 residues in the CDR3. Trimming took off 5 bases at V and 10 bases at J, with 20 bases between the two ends. The CDR3 sequence is CASGTHGGGDGAFF. CDR3 DNA sequence: TGTGCTAGTGGTACCCACGGCGGGGGGGACGGAGCTTTCTTT.

The rearrangement joins TRBV15 to TRBJ2-1, with 7 nucleotides matching TRBD2. The CDR3 length is 16 residues. The ends lost 1 base at V and 4 bases at J; junction bases unmatched: 7. Germline CDR1 and CDR2: LNHNV and YYDKDF (reference sequence). The CDR3 here is CATSRAGGRDYNEQFF. In DNA, the CDR3 is TGTGCCACCAGCAGAGCCGGGGGGAGGGATTACAATGAGCAGTTCTTC.

The chain has TRBV11-2 and TRBJ2-1, with 9 bases matching TRBD2. Germline CDR1 reads SGHAT; CDR2 reads FQNNGV. After removal of 6 bases from V and 3 bases from J, the junction contained 6 bases not matched to a gene. The CDR3 extends over 15 amino acids. The CDR3 sequence: CASSSRLAVYNEQFF. CDR3 bases: TGTGCCAGCAGTTCTAGACTAGCGGTCTACAATGAGCAGTTCTTC.

J is TRBJ1-1 and V is TRBV4-1; TRBD1 aligns across 9 bases. Germline loops: CDR1 MGHRA, CDR2 YSYEKL. The CDR3 extends over 14 amino acids. The trim removed 6 bases at V and 5 bases at J, leaving 7 bases unmatched. The CDR3: CASSATGGRTEAFF. The CDR3 DNA is TGCGCCAGCAGTGCCACAGGGGGCCGAACTGAAGCTTTCTTT.

The CDR3, as DNA: TGTGCCAGTAGTCCACAGGGGGCAGTGGGAGGCTACACCTTC. Translation gives CASSPQGAVGGYTF. The chain combines TRBV19 with TRBJ1-2, with 9 nucleotides matching TRBD1. The CDR3 extends over 14 amino acids. CDR1 LNHDA and CDR2 SQIVND come from the germline V gene (reference sequence). V dropped 5 bases and J dropped 8; count of bases not matched to a gene: 9.

The chain's CDR3 is CASRKQGNYTF. The CDR3 nucleotides read TGTGCCAGCAGAAAACAGGGGAACTACACCTTC. This chain links TRBV6-5 with TRBJ1-2; TRBD1 matches at 7 bases. The V segment lost 6 bases and the J segment 10 bases; nucleotides outside the gene matches: 5. CDR1 and CDR2 (germline): MNHEY, SVGAGI. The CDR3 is 11 residues long.

The chain has TRBV10-1 and TRBJ2-1; 10 bases are a match to TRBD1. CDR1 is WNHNN, CDR2 SYGVQD, per germline (reference sequence). This CDR3 is 16 amino acids long. Unmatched junction bases numbered 5, after V lost 6 bases and J lost 0 bases. This CDR3 reads CASRTGGVRSYNEQFF. The CDR3 DNA follows: TGCGCCAGCAGGACAGGGGGCGTTCGCTCCTACAATGAGCAGTTCTTC.

The CDR3 protein is CASSQERGGALTYEQYF. The CDR3 coding sequence is TGTGCCAGCAGCCAAGAGAGAGGGGGTGCCCTTACCTACGAGCAGTACTTC. The chain employs TRBV14 and TRBJ2-7, with D perhaps matching TRBD1 (6 bases). V lost 0 bases and J lost 2, with 17 bases in between. Germline-derived CDR1 and CDR2 are SGHDN and FVKESK. The CDR3 length is 17 residues. Full variable domain (remainder filled in from reference TRBV14 and TRBJ2-7): EAGVTQFPSHSVIEKGQTVTLRCDPISGHDNLYWYRRVMGKEIKFLLHFVKESKQDESGMPNNRFLAERTGGTYSTLKVQPAELEDSGVYFCASSQERGGALTYEQYFGPGTRLTVT.

V usage is TRBV19 and J usage is TRBJ2-1, with unresolved D. CDR1 LNHDA and CDR2 SQIVND come from the germline V gene (reference sequence). Trimming took 3 bases from V and 4 from J, leaving 7 bases between them. The CDR3 runs 13 residues. The CDR3 loop reads CASSMVAYNEQFF. CDR3 sequence (DNA): TGTGCCAGTAGTATGGTGGCTTACAATGAGCAGTTCTTC.

The CDR3 loop is CASSLGGGTNQETQYF. CDR3 in DNA: TGTGCCAGCAGCTTAGGTGGGGGGACCAACCAAGAGACCCAGTACTTC. The chain employs TRBV7-9 and TRBJ2-5, with a possible D match to TRBD2 (6 bases). Deletions cut 1 base from V and 0 bases from J, with 12 bases between. The length of the CDR3 is 16 residues. Germline CDR1 SEHNR, CDR2 FQNEAQ (reference sequence).

This rearrangement joins TRBV15 to TRBJ1-1, with a weak D call TRBD1 (5 bases). Germline V lookup: CDR1 LNHNV, CDR2 YYDKDF (reference sequence). CDR3 size: 13 residues. Trimming stripped 0 bases from V and 11 bases from J, with 13 bases between. The CDR3 DNA reads TGTGCCACCAGCAGAGATAGGGGATCTCGGGCTTTCTTT. This gives the protein CATSRDRGSRAFF.

J is TRBJ2-7 and V is TRBV11-2; 7 bases align to TRBD1. The CDR3 is 17 amino acids. V trimming: 1 base; J trimming: 1 base; junction bases outside the gene matches: 10. CDR1 is SGHAT, CDR2 FQNNGV, per germline. The CDR3 region is CASSLVHSRGHSYEQYF. CDR3 DNA: TGTGCCAGCAGCTTAGTTCATAGTAGGGGGCATTCCTACGAGCAGTACTTC.

This clone was seen a few times. The CDR3 DNA reads TGTGCCAGCAGCCAGTCACAGGGGGCTCTATCCTCTGGGGCCAACGTCCTGACTTTC. The encoded protein is CASSQSQGALSSGANVLTF. V and J are TRBV7-9 and TRBJ2-6, with 9 bases identical to TRBD1. Trimming at V came to 5 bases and at J to 0 bases, leaving 11 bases not matched to a gene. This CDR3 contains 19 residues. Germline CDR1 SEHNR, CDR2 FQNEAQ (reference sequence).

The chain links TRBV5-1 to TRBJ2-7; a weak D match, TRBD2 (6 bases). CDR1 is SGHRS, CDR2 YFSETQ, per germline. The CDR3 extends over 14 amino acids. V was clipped by 7 bases and J by 1 base, with 15 bases between them. CDR3 protein: CASAEGRRSYEQYF. CDR3 sequence (DNA): TGCGCCAGCGCGGAGGGACGGCGATCCTACGAGCAGTACTTC.

V is TRBV6-6 and J is TRBJ2-7; the match to TRBD1 covers 10 bases. Germline-derived CDR1 and CDR2 are MNHNY and SVGAGI (reference sequence). Germline trimming cut 7 bases from V and 1 base from J; bases unmatched to any gene: 4. CDR3 length equals 14 residues. The CDR3 DNA reads as TGTGCCAGCACGGACAGGGGGTTATCCTACGAGCAGTACTTC. Translation: CASTDRGLSYEQYF.

The chain combines TRBV2 with TRBJ2-2; 7 bases agree with TRBD2. With V trimmed by 4 bases and J by 4 bases, 3 bases remained unmatched. The germline V gene encodes CDR1 SNHLY and CDR2 FYNNEI. The length of the CDR3 is 14 residues. CDR3 DNA: TGTGCCAGCAGTGGCAGGGAGGGCACCGGGGAGCTGTTTTTT. Protein: CASSGREGTGELFF. Full variable domain (rest looked up from reference TRBV2 and TRBJ2-2): EPEVTQTPSHQVTQMGQEVILRCVPISNHLYFYWYRQILGQKVEFLVSFYNNEISEKSEIFDDQFSVERPDGSNFTLKIRSTKLEDSAMYFCASSGREGTGELFFGEGSRLTVL.

The chain has TRBV10-3 and TRBJ1-6, with D possibly TRBD1 on 5 matching bases. The CDR3 is made up of 13 amino acids. Trimming cost V 7 bases and J 6 bases, with 10 bases left between them. Germline V lookup: CDR1 ENHRY, CDR2 SYGVKD. The CDR3 protein is CAITRGGNSPLHF. In DNA form, the CDR3 reads TGTGCCATCACGCGGGGCGGTAATTCACCCCTCCACTTT.

With respect to this clone: Other DNA sequences in this sample translate to the same CDR3. This chain links TRBV6-5 with TRBJ2-7, with TRBD2 matching 10 bases. The CDR3 has 15 amino acids. CDR1 and CDR2 (germline): MNHEY, SVGAGI. V lost 6 bases, J lost 2 bases, and 7 bases stayed unmatched. CDR3 residues: CASSLTSGDTYEQYF. CDR3 in DNA: TGTGCCAGCAGCCTCACTAGCGGGGATACCTACGAGCAGTACTTC.